This T cell receptor (beta chain) was captured in a study of CD8+CD57+ T cells in acquired aplastic anemia. Study context: Researchers reported that healthy donors averaged about 9.8 million reads for CD4+ cells.

The length of the CDR3 is 13 residues. Germline V lookup: CDR1 SQVTM, CDR2 ANQGSEA. The trim removed 4 bases at V and 3 bases at J, leaving 5 bases unmatched. For this clonotype: Its antigen is unknown.

Using genomic DNA as the template, TCR beta VDJ and CDR3 profiling was carried out. TCRdb reprocessed the reads with MiXCR, giving one entry per CDR3 protein. This sample has fewer than 70,000 distinct CDR3 sequences, with roughly half found just once. Study-wide points: About 27 CD8+ CDR3 sequences were shared between patients and controls.

The material sequenced was sorted CD4+, CD8+, or CD8+CD57+ T cells (not recorded which) from PBMCs. The V call is TRBV29-1, the J call TRBJ2-7; 8 positions match TRBD1. The source is a human donor in good health, serving as a control. CDR3 loop: CSVVWTGFYEQYF. The CDR3 region has the DNA TGCAGCGTTGTATGGACAGGGTTCTACGAGCAGTACTTC.